These 6 T cell receptor beta chains came from one sample sequenced in a study of T cells in Graves' hyperthyroidism and ophthalmopathy. Template material for amplifying TCR beta CDR3 regions consisted of RNA transcripts. The TCR CDR3 was amplified in a first-round RT-PCR using the HTBI primer set. TCRdb reprocessed the multiplex PCR reads with MiXCR, giving one entry per CDR3 protein. The data contain around 700,000 distinct CDR3 sequences, about a third of them singletons. Sample: blood. The receptor set was obtained from a woman aged 40 to 50 with Graves' hyperthyroidism.

Notes on this clonotype: A much larger clone sits a single nucleotide away, making a read error possible. This chain connects TRBV20-1 to TRBJ2-7; TRBD1 is a possible D gene (6 bases). The CDR3 is 10 residues long. CDR1 and CDR2 (germline): DFQATT, SNEGSKA (reference sequence). DNA for the CDR3: TGCAGAGAAACAGGGTACGGGCAGTACTTC. Its translation: CRETGYGQYF.

Ten or more counts support this clonotype. The chain combines TRBV7-2 with TRBJ2-5; no definite D call. V was clipped by 2 bases and J by 5 bases, with 9 bases between them. The length of the CDR3 is 13 residues. Per germline, CDR1 SGHTA and CDR2 FQGNSA. As DNA, the CDR3 is TGTGCCAGCAGCTTAATGCTCGGTGAGACCCAGTACTTC. Encoded protein: CASSLMLGETQYF.

The V call is TRBV6-5, the J call TRBJ2-7; 9 nucleotides line up with TRBD1. Trimming at V came to 11 bases and at J to 1 base, leaving 9 bases not matched to a gene. The germline gives CDR1 MNHEY, CDR2 SVGAGI. The CDR3 loop spans 14 amino acids. Here the CDR3 reads CAGLGTGPSYEQYF. The CDR3 coding sequence is TGTGCCGGTCTAGGGACAGGGCCTTCCTACGAGCAGTACTTC.

The chain links TRBV29-1 to TRBJ2-7; 7 bases align to TRBD2. Germline trimming cut 4 bases from V and 3 bases from J; bases unmatched to any gene: 3. This CDR3 comprises 12 residues. Germline CDR1 is SQVTM and CDR2 is ANQGSEA. The CDR3 coding sequence is TGCAGCGTTGGCCCTAGCGGCTACGAGCAGTACTTC. Amino acids: CSVGPSGYEQYF.

This clonotype was detected many times. The CDR3 protein is CASSVDEKLFF. The CDR3 DNA follows: TGTGCCAGCAGCGTAGACGAAAAACTGTTTTTT. The chain links TRBV9 to TRBJ1-4; D uncertain. CDR1 is SGDLS, CDR2 YYNGEE, per germline. The CDR3 has 11 residues. V was shortened by 0 bases and J by 8 bases, with 2 bases between the two germline ends.

The gene calls are TRBV25-1 and TRBJ1-2, with a tentative D call TRBD1 (5 bases). Trimming removed 3 bases from V and 2 bases from J, with 19 bases in between. CDR1 MGHDK and CDR2 SYGVNS come from the germline V gene. CDR3 length: 17 amino acids. This CDR3 reads CASSEHVTGPVNYGYTF. Here the CDR3 DNA reads TGTGCCAGCAGTGAGCACGTCACAGGACCCGTAAACTATGGCTACACCTTC.